The 17 T cell receptor beta chains below come from one sample, sequenced in a study of T-cell reconstitution after alpha-beta-depleted transplantation in children. TCRbeta library construction was performed incorporating unique molecular identifiers. TCRdb processed the PCR reads anew with MiXCR; each CDR3 protein has one entry. The sample yields around 600,000 distinct CDR3 sequences, approximately 22% seen once. Sequencing was performed on PBMCs, mostly from graft donor cells, taken 360 days after TCRalphabeta/CD19-depleted stem cell transplant. Receptors originate from a boy younger than two who had a stem cell transplant for acute myeloid leukemia, so the T cells may come from the graft donor.

The genes are TRBV4-3 and TRBJ2-2; D remains unclear. The CDR3 sequence is 15 residues long. The germline V gene encodes CDR1 LGHNA and CDR2 YSLEER. Deletions cut 3 bases from V and 4 bases from J, with 12 bases between. For the CDR3, the DNA is TGCGCCAGCAGCCAGGACCTTCAAGCCACCGGGGAGCTGTTTTTT. Translating it yields CASSQDLQATGELFF.

V usage is TRBV25-1 and J usage is TRBJ1-1; D is possibly TRBD1 (6 bases). CDR1 MGHDK and CDR2 SYGVNS come from the germline V gene. Deletions cut 8 bases from V and 1 base from J, with 17 bases between. The CDR3 length is 15 residues. The CDR3 loop is CASSDSGTPNTEAFF. CDR3 DNA: TGTGCCAGCTCCGACTCCGGGACACCGAACACTGAAGCTTTCTTT.

In its sample, this clonotype was seen many times. In DNA form, the CDR3 reads TGCAGCGTCCTTACAGGGCCGGGGGAGACCCAGTACTTC. This sequence encodes CSVLTGPGETQYF. The rearrangement uses TRBV29-1 and TRBJ2-5; the D gene is possibly TRBD1 (6 bases). Germline-derived CDR1 and CDR2 are SQVTM and ANQGSEA. V shed 6 bases and J shed 5 bases, with 16 bases lying between them. The CDR3 extends over 13 amino acids.

This clonotype has a count of ten or more. This sequence joins TRBV20-1 and TRBJ2-7; the match to TRBD2 covers 7 bases. The CDR3 covers 15 residues. Germline lookup yields CDR1 DFQATT and CDR2 SNEGSKA (reference sequence). Trimming cost V 3 bases and J 0 bases; bases outside gene matches: 8. The CDR3, as DNA: TGCAGTGCTAGTACTAGCGCATTTAACTCCTACGAGCAGTACTTC. Its protein product is CSASTSAFNSYEQYF.

This clonotype has a count of ten or more. The chain links TRBV7-6 to TRBJ2-2; D is possibly TRBD2 (5 bases). The CDR3 has 14 residues. Between the trimmed V and J ends, which lost 5 bases and 0 bases, there was a span of 7 bases. The germline V gene has CDR1 SGHVS and CDR2 FNYEAQ. CDR3 in DNA: TGTGCCAGCAGCCGAGGGACGAACACCGGGGAGCTGTTTTTT. It specifies CASSRGTNTGELFF.

The chain joins TRBV9 to TRBJ1-1; no clear D. The length of the CDR3 is 14 residues. Trimming stripped 4 bases from V and 0 bases from J, with 10 bases between. CDR1 and CDR2 (germline): SGDLS, YYNGEE. For the CDR3, the DNA is TGTGCCAGCAGCCGGAACTGGGTGAACACTGAAGCTTTCTTT. It specifies CASSRNWVNTEAFF.

Ten or more counts support this clonotype. The CDR3 nucleotides are TGCAGTGCTAGAGACTCCGCTGGGGCCTATACGCAGTATTTT. It yields the protein CSARDSAGAYTQYF. The chain links TRBV20-1 to TRBJ2-3, with D possibly being TRBD1 (5 bases). There are 14 residues in the CDR3. V lost 0 bases and J 7 bases, leaving 14 bases between the germline ends. Germline V gives CDR1 DFQATT, CDR2 SNEGSKA (reference sequence).

The rearrangement uses TRBV5-1 and TRBJ2-3; TRBD2 agrees at 9 bases. This CDR3 comprises 14 residues. Per germline, CDR1 SGHRS and CDR2 YFSETQ. With V trimmed by 4 bases and J by 5 bases, 5 bases remained unmatched. CDR3 amino acids: CASSGGGAGDTQYF. Here the CDR3 DNA reads TGCGCCAGCAGCGGCGGGGGGGCCGGAGATACGCAGTATTTT.

The genes are TRBV5-1 and TRBJ2-6; TRBD1 matches at 7 bases. Looked up from germline, CDR1 is SGHRS and CDR2 is YFSETQ. This CDR3 comprises 17 residues. J gave up 0 bases and V 5 bases, and 8 bases lay outside the gene matches. The CDR3 loop is CASSGAGGISGANVLTF. The DNA for the CDR3 is TGCGCCAGCAGTGGGGCAGGGGGAATCTCTGGGGCCAACGTCCTGACTTTC.

This clonotype came up many times. The chain combines TRBV4-1 with TRBJ2-1, with 15 bases identical to TRBD2. The J segment lost 9 bases and the V segment lost 2 bases, leaving 11 bases of the junction unmatched. The germline gives CDR1 MGHRA, CDR2 YSYEKL. The CDR3 covers 18 residues. Here the CDR3 reads CASSQFFGLAGGPGEQFF. CDR3 bases: TGCGCCAGCAGCCAATTCTTCGGACTAGCGGGGGGGCCGGGTGAGCAGTTCTTC.

This clonotype was seen repeatedly, ten times or more. CDR3 region: CASSSASLVWAKNIQYF. The CDR3 DNA is TGTGCCAGCAGCTCCGCGTCGCTGGTTTGGGCCAAAAACATTCAGTACTTC. The chain employs TRBV11-2 and TRBJ2-4; no clear D. V lost 4 bases, J lost 1 base, and 17 bases lay in between. CDR1 is SGHAT, CDR2 FQNNGV, per germline. The CDR3 has 17 amino acids. Filled out from reference TRBV11-2 and TRBJ2-4, the complete variable domain reads EAGVAQSPRYKIIEKRQSVAFWCNPISGHATLYWYQQILGQGPKLLIQFQNNGVVDDSQLPKDRFSAERLKGVDSTLKIQPAKLEDSAVYLCASSSASLVWAKNIQYFGAGTRLSVL.

The J gene is TRBJ1-1, the V gene TRBV7-2; D uncertain. V lost 4 bases to trimming and J lost 1 base, with 7 bases between them. CDR3 length: 13 amino acids. Germline assignment: CDR1 SGHTA and CDR2 FQGNSA. In DNA, the CDR3 is TGTGCCAGCAGCTCCCAACGGAACACTGAAGCTTTCTTT. As protein: CASSSQRNTEAFF.

The chain links TRBV28 to TRBJ2-5; D is unresolved. The germline CDR1 and CDR2 sequences are MDHEN and SYDVKM. The CDR3 runs 12 residues. The germline V and J ends were trimmed by 1 base and 4 bases, with 4 bases remaining between them. CDR3 amino acids: CASSLYGETQYF. The CDR3 DNA follows: TGTGCCAGCAGTTTATATGGAGAGACCCAGTACTTC.

The chain employs TRBV12-3 or TRBV12-4 and TRBJ2-5, with 8 nucleotides matching TRBD1. The CDR3 loop spans 14 amino acids. Germline trimming cut 6 bases from V and 3 bases from J; bases unmatched to any gene: 6. The CDR3 protein is CASSPRGQEETQYF. In DNA form, the CDR3 reads TGTGCCAGCAGCCCCCGGGGACAGGAAGAGACCCAGTACTTC.

CDR3 amino acids: CASTRPRLAGAQETQYF. CDR3 nucleotides: TGTGCCAGCACCCGACCCCGGCTAGCGGGGGCTCAAGAGACCCAGTACTTC. This chain connects TRBV6-1 to TRBJ2-5; 10 nucleotides line up with TRBD2. Germline V CDR1 and CDR2: MNHNS, SASEGT. The ends lost 7 bases at V and 2 bases at J; junction bases unmatched: 13. The CDR3 contains 17 residues.

This clonotype turned up a few times. One end of the junction does not line up with germline, which may come from a read error. The chain recombines TRBV20-1 with TRBJ2-5, with a tentative D call TRBD2 (6 bases). The germline V gene has CDR1 DFQATT and CDR2 SNEGSKA (reference sequence). CDR3 length: 15 amino acids. The CDR3 protein is CSATAGTYSQGTQYF. The CDR3 DNA reads as TGCAGTGCCACCGCAGGGACTTACTCCCAAGGGACCCAGTACTTC.

The DNA of the CDR3 is TGTGCCAGCTCATCCGGACAGGTGACCCAGTACTTC. Translated: CASSSGQVTQYF. V is TRBV18 and J is TRBJ2-5, with TRBD1 matching 7 bases. CDR1 is KGHSH, CDR2 LQKENI, per germline. J lost 7 bases, V lost 5 bases, and 4 bases had no gene match. The CDR3 loop spans 12 amino acids.